Each of the 8 T cell receptor beta chains below was sequenced from the same sample in a study of blood T cells in healthy people across ages. A second PCR, run for about 7 to 11 cycles, used a sample-barcoded 5' primer plus a J-beta primer mix. In TCRdb, the 5' RACE reads were re-called with MiXCR into one record per CDR3 protein. In the table there are about 780,000 distinct CDR3 sequences, about 45% of which are singletons. Material: blood. Every receptor here comes from a man older than 75 in good health.

This clonotype is a singleton in its sample. The chain joins TRBV4-2 to TRBJ2-3; D perhaps matches TRBD2 (6 bases). Germline V lookup: CDR1 LGHNA, CDR2 YNFKEQ. This CDR3 comprises 16 residues. Trimming took off 3 bases at V and 2 bases at J, with 15 bases between the two ends. The CDR3 sequence: CASSQIRGTLTDTQYF. The CDR3 DNA is TGTGCCAGCAGCCAGATACGCGGGACTCTCACAGATACGCAGTATTTT.

The chain employs TRBV21-1 and TRBJ2-1; TRBD2, as called in the table, went unchecked against the DNA. TRBV21-1 is reported as a pseudogene. This CDR3 is 19 amino acids long. Written as DNA, the CDR3 is TGTGCCAGCAGCAAAGATGGGACTAGCGTCAACCCCTCCTACAATGAGCAGTTCTTC. Translated: CASSKDGTSVNPSYNEQFF.

This clonotype appeared many times. CDR3 sequence (DNA): TGCAGTGCTAGTAGGACTAGCGGGAGCTACGAGCAGTACTTC. The encoded protein is CSASRTSGSYEQYF. The rearrangement links TRBV20-1 to TRBJ2-7, with TRBD2 identical over 13 bases. The CDR3 runs to 14 residues. Trimming cost V 3 bases and J 3 bases; bases outside gene matches: 2. The germline V gene has CDR1 DFQATT and CDR2 SNEGSKA (reference sequence).

This clonotype was seen a handful of times. V and J are TRBV7-2 and TRBJ1-2; 10 nucleotides match TRBD1. J was trimmed by 5 bases and V by 1 base; bases with no gene match: 4. The CDR3 is 15 residues long. Germline V lookup: CDR1 SGHTA, CDR2 FQGNSA. Written as DNA, the CDR3 is TGTGCCAGCAGCTTAGGGACAGGGGGATATTATGGCTACACCTTC. Translated, it gives CASSLGTGGYYGYTF.

Notes on this clonotype: One base away lies a much larger clone, so this may be a sequencing read error. The V and J genes are TRBV28 and TRBJ1-4, with D perhaps TRBD1 (6 bases). This CDR3 has 14 residues. CDR1 MDHEN and CDR2 SYDVKM come from the germline V gene. V was trimmed by 4 bases and J by 8 bases, leaving 14 bases between them. The CDR3 loop is CASSSKKQGEKLFF. CDR3 in DNA: TGTGCCAGCAGTTCCAAGAAACAGGGAGAAAAACTGTTTTTT.

The rearrangement joins TRBV18 to TRBJ2-7, with TRBD1 as a possible D gene (5 bases). V lost 3 bases, J lost 11 bases, and 17 bases lay in between. Germline V gene data show CDR1 as KGHSH and CDR2 as LQKENI. This CDR3 comprises 13 residues. The CDR3 nucleotides are TGTGCCAGCTCACCCGCCCCACAGGCGAAAGAGTACTTC. This translates into CASSPAPQAKEYF.

This clonotype was counted between two and nine times. The V gene is TRBV4-1, the J gene TRBJ2-1, with D hard to call. Trimming removed 2 bases at V and 5 bases at J, with 7 bases between. This CDR3 contains 13 residues. Germline CDR1 is MGHRA and CDR2 is YSYEKL. CDR3 sequence: CASSQTLNNEQFF. Written as DNA, the CDR3 is TGCGCCAGCAGCCAAACACTCAACAATGAGCAGTTCTTC.

V and J are TRBV12-3 or TRBV12-4 and TRBJ1-2; no clear D gene. The CDR3 consists of 12 residues. The V end lost 3 bases, the J end lost 7 bases, and 9 bases lay between the germline ends. CDR3 region: CASSLAGAGYTF. The CDR3 DNA reads TGTGCCAGCAGTTTGGCAGGTGCTGGCTACACCTTC.